This T cell receptor (beta chain) was recorded in a study of blood T cell repertoires in COVID-19. Turning to the study itself: The United States, Italy and Spain supplied acute and convalescent COVID-19 samples. Sources were T cells, B-cell-depleted T cells, or PBMCs; the material itself was cDNA or gDNA.

In the original analysis: Nucleated cell number was recorded as an estimate derived from reference gene primer amplification. The table came from immunoSEQ multiplex PCR; TCRdb's copy has only in-frame clones and leaves some out. V, J and clone size reflect that table, while D and trimming were determined from the DNA. The repertoire has some 180,000 clones, roughly 80% of them found once; the top ten carry 5.5% to 7%. Followed over time, Seattle patients had been enrolled while infection was active. Input material: peripheral blood. The sequence was obtained from a middle-aged woman with COVID-19, enrolled during active disease.

This chain's CDR3 is CSVDAIRDTTYNEQFF. The CDR3 region has the DNA TGCAGCGTCGACGCAATCCGGGACACCACCTACAATGAGCAGTTCTTC. This chain links TRBV29-1 with TRBJ2-1; TRBD1 is a possible D gene (6 bases). This CDR3 is 16 amino acids long. V shed 6 bases and J shed 2 bases, with 20 bases lying between them. Germline V lookup: CDR1 SQVTM, CDR2 ANQGSEA.